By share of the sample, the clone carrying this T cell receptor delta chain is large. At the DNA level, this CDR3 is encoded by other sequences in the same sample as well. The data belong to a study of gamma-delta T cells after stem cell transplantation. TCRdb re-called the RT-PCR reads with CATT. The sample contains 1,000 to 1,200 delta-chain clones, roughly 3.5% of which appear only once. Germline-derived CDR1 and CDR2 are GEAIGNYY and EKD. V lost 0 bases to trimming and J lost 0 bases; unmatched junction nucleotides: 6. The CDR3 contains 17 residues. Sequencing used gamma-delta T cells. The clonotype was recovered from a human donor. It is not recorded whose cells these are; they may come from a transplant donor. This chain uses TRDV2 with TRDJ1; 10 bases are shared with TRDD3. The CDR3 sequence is CACDTVLGDSYTDKLIF. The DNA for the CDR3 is TGTGCCTGTGACACCGTACTGGGGGATTCGTACACCGATAAACTCATCTTT.